The 3 T cell receptor beta chains below were found in one sample sequenced in a study of cytomegalovirus exposure and HLA in healthy donors. The PCR ran on 60 Vbeta and 13 Jbeta primers. The method was immunoSEQ multiplex PCR; TCRdb's version includes in-frame clones alone and lacks a portion of them. Of around 130,000 clones in the sample, nearly 85% are singletons; the top ten hold about 1%. The sequenced material came from PBMCs. All receptors derive from a boy aged 10-17 years in good health and CMV-seronegative.

The chain uses TRBV5-4 and TRBJ2-3; weak D call: TRBD2 (5 bases). With 1 base removed from V and 1 base from J, the gap between germline ends came to 13 bases. CDR1 is SGHNT and CDR2 is YYREEE in the germline V gene (reference sequence). CDR3 length: 16 amino acids. CDR3 in amino acids: CASSLFVARGTDTQYF. The CDR3 nucleotides are TGTGCCAGCAGCTTGTTTGTAGCGAGGGGCACAGATACGCAGTATTTT.

The V gene is TRBV6-4, the J gene TRBJ1-1; 10 bases agree with TRBD1. The V and J ends lost 0 bases and 7 bases, in that order; junction bases with no gene match: 8. The CDR3 is 16 residues long. Germline V lookup: CDR1 MRHNA, CDR2 SNTAGT. CDR3 protein: CASSDSEGGQGGEAFF. The CDR3 coding sequence is TGTGCCAGCAGTGACTCCGAGGGAGGACAGGGGGGTGAAGCTTTCTTT.

This chain links TRBV13 with TRBJ1-1; 7 bases line up with TRBD1. The CDR3 has 17 residues. The V and J ends lost 5 bases and 1 base, in that order; junction bases with no gene match: 13. Germline V gene sequence: CDR1 PRHDT, CDR2 FYEKMQ (reference sequence). The CDR3 spells CASSLNFQGQKNTEAFF. Here the CDR3 DNA reads TGTGCCAGCAGCCTTAATTTCCAGGGACAGAAGAACACTGAAGCTTTCTTT.